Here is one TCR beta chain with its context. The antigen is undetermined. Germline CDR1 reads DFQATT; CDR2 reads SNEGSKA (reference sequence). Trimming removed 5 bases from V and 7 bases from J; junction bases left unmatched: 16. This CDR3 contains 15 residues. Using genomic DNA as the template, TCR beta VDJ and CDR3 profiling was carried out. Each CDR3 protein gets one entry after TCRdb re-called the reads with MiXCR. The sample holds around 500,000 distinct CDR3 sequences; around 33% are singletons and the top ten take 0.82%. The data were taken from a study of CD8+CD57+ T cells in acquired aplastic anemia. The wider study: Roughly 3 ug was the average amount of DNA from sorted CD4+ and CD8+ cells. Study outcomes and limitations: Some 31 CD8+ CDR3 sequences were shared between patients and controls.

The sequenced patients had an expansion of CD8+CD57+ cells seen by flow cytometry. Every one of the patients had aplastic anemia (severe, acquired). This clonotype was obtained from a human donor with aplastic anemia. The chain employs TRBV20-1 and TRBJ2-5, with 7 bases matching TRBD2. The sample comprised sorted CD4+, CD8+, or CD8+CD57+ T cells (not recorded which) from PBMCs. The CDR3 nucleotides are TGCAGTGCTGACATTTGGGGGAGGGCCGGTGGGACCCAGTACTTC. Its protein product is CSADIWGRAGGTQYF.